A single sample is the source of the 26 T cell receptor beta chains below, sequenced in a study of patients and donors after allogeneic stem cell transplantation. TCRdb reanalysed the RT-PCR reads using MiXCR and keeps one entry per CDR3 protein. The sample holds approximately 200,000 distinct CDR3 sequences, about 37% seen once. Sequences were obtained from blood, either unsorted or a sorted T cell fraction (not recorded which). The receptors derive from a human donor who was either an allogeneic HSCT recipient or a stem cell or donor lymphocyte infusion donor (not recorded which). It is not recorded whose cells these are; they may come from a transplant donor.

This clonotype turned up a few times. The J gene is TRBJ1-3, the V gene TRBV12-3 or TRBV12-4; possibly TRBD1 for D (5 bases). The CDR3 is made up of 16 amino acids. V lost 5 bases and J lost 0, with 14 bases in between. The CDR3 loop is CASSPATVVSGNTIYF. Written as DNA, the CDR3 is TGTGCCAGCAGTCCGGCGACAGTCGTCTCTGGAAACACCATATATTTT.

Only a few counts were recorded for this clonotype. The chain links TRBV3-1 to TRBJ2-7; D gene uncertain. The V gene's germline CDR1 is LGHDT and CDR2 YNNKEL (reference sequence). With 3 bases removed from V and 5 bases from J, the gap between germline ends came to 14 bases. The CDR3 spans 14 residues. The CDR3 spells CASSHRPFIDEQYF. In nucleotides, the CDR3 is TGTGCCAGCAGCCATCGGCCTTTTATCGACGAGCAGTACTTC.

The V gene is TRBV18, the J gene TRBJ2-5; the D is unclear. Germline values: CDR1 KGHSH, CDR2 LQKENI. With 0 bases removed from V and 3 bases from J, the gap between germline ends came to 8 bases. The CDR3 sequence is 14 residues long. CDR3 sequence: CASSPPALKETQYF. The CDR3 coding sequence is TGTGCCAGCTCACCACCGGCTCTCAAAGAGACCCAGTACTTC.

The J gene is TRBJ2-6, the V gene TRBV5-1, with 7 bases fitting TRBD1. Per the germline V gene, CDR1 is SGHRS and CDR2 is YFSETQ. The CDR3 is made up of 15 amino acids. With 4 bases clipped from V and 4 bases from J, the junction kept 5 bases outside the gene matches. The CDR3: CASSLQDRGANVLTF. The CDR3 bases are TGCGCCAGCAGCCTACAGGACAGGGGGGCCAACGTCCTGACTTTC.

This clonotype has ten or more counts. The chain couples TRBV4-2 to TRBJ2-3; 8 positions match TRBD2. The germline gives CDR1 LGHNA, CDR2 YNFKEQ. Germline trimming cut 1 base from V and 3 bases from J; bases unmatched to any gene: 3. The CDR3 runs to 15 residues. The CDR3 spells CASSQASGGTDTQYF. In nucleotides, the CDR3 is TGTGCCAGCAGCCAAGCCAGCGGGGGAACAGATACGCAGTATTTT.

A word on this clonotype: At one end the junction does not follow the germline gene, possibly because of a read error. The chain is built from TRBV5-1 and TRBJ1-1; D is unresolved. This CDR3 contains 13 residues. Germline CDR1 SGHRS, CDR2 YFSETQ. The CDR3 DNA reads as TGCGCCAGCAGCTCCCCGGGCGAGACTGAAGCTTACTTT. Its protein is CASSSPGETEAYF. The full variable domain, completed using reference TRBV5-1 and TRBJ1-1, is KAGVTQTPRYLIKTRGQQVTLSCSPISGHRSVSWYQQTPGQGLQFLFEYFSETQRNKGNFPGRFSGRQFSNSRSEMNVSTLELGDSALYLCASSSPGETEAYFGQGTRLTVV.

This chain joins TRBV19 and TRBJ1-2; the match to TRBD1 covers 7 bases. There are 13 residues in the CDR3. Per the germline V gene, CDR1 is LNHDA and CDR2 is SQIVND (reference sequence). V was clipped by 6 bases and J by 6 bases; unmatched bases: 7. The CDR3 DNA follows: TGTGCCAGTAGGGAACAGGGGCGGAATGGCTACACCTTC. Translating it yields CASREQGRNGYTF.

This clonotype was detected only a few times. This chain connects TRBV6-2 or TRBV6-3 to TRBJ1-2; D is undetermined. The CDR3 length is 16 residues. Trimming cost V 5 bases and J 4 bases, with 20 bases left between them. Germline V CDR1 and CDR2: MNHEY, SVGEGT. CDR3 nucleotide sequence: TGTGCCAGCAGTCAAACCTCCGTTAGGACGTTCTATGGCTACACCTTC. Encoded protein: CASSQTSVRTFYGYTF.

The CDR3 region is CASSRLSIKGPNYGYTF. The CDR3 DNA is TGTGCCAGCAGTCGACTGTCCATCAAGGGGCCCAACTATGGCTACACCTTC. J is TRBJ1-2 and V is TRBV12-3 or TRBV12-4, with a possible D match to TRBD1 (5 bases). The CDR3 extends over 17 amino acids. Trimming stripped 5 bases from V and 2 bases from J, with 21 bases between.

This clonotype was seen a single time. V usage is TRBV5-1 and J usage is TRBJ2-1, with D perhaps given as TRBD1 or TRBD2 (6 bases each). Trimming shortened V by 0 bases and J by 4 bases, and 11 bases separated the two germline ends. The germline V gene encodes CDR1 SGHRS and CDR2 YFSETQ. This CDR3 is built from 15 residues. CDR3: CASSLGGARYNEQFF. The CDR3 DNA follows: TGCGCCAGCAGCTTGGGGGGGGCGAGATACAATGAGCAGTTCTTC.

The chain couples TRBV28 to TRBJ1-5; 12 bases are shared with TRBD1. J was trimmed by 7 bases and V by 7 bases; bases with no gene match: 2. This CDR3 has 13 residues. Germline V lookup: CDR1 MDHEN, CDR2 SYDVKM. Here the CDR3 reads CASKGTGGQPQHF. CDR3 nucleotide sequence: TGTGCCAGCAAGGGGACAGGGGGCCAGCCCCAGCATTTT.

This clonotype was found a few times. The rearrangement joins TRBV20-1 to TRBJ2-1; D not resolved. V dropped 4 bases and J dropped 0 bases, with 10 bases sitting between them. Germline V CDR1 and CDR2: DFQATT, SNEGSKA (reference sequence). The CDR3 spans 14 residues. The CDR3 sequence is CSANLISSYNEQFF. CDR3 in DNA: TGCAGTGCTAACCTAATAAGCTCCTACAATGAGCAGTTCTTC.

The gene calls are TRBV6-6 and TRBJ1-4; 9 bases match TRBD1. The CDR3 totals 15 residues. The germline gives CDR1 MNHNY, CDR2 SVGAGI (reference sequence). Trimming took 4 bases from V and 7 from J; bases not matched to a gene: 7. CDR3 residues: CASSSQTGGLEKLFF. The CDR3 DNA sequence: TGTGCCAGCAGTTCCCAGACAGGGGGACTTGAAAAACTGTTTTTT.

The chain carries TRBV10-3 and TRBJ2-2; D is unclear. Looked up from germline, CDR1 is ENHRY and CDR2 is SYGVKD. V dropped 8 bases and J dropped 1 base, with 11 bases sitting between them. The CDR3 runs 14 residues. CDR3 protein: CAIEDSGNTGELFF. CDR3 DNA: TGTGCCATCGAAGATTCAGGGAACACCGGGGAGCTGTTTTTT.

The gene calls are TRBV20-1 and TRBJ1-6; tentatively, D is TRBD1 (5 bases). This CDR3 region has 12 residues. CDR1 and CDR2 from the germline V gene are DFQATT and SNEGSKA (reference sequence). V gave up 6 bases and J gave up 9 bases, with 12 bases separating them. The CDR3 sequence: CSARLQGSPLHF. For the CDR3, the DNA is TGCAGTGCCCGACTTCAGGGTTCACCCCTCCACTTT.

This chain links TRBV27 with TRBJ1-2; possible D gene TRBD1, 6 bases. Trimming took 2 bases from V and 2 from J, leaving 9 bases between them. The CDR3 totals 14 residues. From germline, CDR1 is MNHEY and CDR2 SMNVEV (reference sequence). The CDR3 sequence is CASSLNRVNYGYTF. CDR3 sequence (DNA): TGTGCCAGCAGTTTAAACAGGGTCAACTATGGCTACACCTTC.

Here the CDR3 DNA reads TGTGCCAGCAGCTTAGCGATCCGAGGGGGCGGAGGGTCCCATCAGCCCCAGCATTTT. Amino acid sequence: CASSLAIRGGGGSHQPQHF. The chain employs TRBV7-8 and TRBJ1-5; TRBD1 aligns across 7 bases. The CDR3 consists of 19 residues. Trimming removed 0 bases from V and 5 bases from J; junction bases left unmatched: 16. Germline values: CDR1 SGHVS, CDR2 FQNEAQ.

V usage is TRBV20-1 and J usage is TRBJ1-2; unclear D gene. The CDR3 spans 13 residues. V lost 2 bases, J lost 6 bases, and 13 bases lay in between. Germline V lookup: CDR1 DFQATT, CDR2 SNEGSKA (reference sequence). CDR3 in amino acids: CSARSKISDGYTF. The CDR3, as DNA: TGCAGTGCTAGATCCAAAATCTCCGATGGCTACACCTTC.

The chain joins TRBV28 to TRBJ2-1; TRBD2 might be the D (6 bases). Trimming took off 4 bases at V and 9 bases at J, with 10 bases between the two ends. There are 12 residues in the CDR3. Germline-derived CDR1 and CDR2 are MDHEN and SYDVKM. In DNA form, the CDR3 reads TGTGCCAGCAGTTCGGGACTGATTGAGCAGTTCTTC. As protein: CASSSGLIEQFF.

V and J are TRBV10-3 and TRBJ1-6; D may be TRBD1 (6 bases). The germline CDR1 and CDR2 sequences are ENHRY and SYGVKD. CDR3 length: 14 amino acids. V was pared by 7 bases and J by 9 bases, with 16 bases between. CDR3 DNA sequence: TGTGCCATCACTTCGGCAGGGGTGGGTTCACCCCTCCACTTT. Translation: CAITSAGVGSPLHF.

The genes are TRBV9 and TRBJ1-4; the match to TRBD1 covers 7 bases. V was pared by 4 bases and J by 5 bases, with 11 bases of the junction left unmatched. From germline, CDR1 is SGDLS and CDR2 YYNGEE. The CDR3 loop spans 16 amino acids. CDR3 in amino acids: CASSLPGTAGNEKLFF. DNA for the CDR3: TGTGCCAGCAGCTTACCGGGGACAGCAGGAAATGAAAAACTGTTTTTT. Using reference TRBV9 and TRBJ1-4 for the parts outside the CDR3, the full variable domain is DSGVTQTPKHLITATGQRVTLRCSPRSGDLSVYWYQQSLDQGLQFLIQYYNGEERAKGNILERFSAQQFPDLHSELNLSSLELGDSALYFCASSLPGTAGNEKLFFGSGTQLSVL.

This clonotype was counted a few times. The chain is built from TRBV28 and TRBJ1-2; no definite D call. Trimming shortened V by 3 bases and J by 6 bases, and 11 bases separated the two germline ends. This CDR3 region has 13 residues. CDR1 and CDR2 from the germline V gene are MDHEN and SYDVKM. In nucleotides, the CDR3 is TGTGCCAGCAGTTTTGCCTACAATAATGGCTACACCTTC. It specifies CASSFAYNNGYTF.

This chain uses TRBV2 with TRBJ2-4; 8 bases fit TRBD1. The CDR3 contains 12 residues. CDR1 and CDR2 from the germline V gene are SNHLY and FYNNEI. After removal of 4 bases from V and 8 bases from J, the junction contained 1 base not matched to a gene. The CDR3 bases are TGTGCCAGCAGTGGGACAGGGCACATTCAGTACTTC. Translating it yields CASSGTGHIQYF.

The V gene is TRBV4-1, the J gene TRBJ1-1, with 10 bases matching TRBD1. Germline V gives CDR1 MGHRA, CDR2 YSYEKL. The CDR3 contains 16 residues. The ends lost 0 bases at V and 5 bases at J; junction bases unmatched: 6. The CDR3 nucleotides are TGCGCCAGCAGCCAAGATCCTCGGACAGGGGGGACTGAAGCTTTCTTT. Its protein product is CASSQDPRTGGTEAFF.

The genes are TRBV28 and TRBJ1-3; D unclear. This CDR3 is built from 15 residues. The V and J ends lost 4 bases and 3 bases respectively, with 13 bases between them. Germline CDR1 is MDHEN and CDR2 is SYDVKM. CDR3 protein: CASSSSGRNGNTIYF. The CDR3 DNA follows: TGTGCCAGCAGTTCCTCTGGGCGGAATGGAAACACCATATATTTT.

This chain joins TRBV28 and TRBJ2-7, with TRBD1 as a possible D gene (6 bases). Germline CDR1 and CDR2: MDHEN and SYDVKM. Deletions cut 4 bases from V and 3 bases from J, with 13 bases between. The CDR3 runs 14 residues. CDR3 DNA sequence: TGTGCCAGCAGTTCCACACAGGGACGCTACGAGCAGTACTTC. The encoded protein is CASSSTQGRYEQYF.